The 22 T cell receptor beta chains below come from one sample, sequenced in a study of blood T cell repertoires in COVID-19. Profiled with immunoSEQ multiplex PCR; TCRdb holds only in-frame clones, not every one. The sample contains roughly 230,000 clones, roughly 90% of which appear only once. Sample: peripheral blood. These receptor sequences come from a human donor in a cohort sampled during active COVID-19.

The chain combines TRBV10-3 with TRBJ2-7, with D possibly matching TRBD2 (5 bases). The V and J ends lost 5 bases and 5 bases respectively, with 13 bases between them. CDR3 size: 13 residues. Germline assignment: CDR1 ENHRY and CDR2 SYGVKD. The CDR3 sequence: CAISLEVPHEQYF. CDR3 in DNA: TGTGCCATCAGTCTGGAGGTTCCCCACGAGCAGTACTTC.

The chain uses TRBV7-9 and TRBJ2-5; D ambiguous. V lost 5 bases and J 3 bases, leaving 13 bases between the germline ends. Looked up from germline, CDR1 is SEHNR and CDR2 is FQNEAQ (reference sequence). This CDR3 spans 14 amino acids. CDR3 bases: TGTGCCAGCAGCGACTCTTATAGGAAAGAGACCCAGTACTTC. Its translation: CASSDSYRKETQYF.

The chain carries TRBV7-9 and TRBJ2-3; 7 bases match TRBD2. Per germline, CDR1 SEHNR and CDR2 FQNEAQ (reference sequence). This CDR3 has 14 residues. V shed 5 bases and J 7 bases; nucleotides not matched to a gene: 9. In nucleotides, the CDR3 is TGTGCCAGCAGCAACAGCGGGGTGGTGAATACGCAGTATTTT. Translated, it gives CASSNSGVVNTQYF.

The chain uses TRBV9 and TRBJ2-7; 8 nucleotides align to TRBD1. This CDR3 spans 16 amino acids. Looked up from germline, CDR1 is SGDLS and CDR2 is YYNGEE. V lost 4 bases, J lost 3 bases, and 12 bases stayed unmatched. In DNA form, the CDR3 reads TGTGCCAGCAGCCCCAACCCGGGACAGGTACACTACGAGCAGTACTTC. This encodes CASSPNPGQVHYEQYF.

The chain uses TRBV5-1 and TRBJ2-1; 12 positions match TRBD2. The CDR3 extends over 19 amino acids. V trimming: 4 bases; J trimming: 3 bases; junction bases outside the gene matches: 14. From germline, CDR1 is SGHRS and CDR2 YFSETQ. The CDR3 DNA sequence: TGCGCCAGCAGCCTAACGAAAATCGGACTAGCGGGGTACTACAATGAGCAGTTCTTC. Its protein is CASSLTKIGLAGYYNEQFF.

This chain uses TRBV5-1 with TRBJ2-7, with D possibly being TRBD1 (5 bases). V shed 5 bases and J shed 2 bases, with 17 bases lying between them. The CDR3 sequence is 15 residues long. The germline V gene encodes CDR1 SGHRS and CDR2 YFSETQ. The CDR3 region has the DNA TGCGCCAGCAGGGCTTCGGTAACAGGTACCTACGAGCAGTACTTC. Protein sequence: CASRASVTGTYEQYF. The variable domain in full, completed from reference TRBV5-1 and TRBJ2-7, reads KAGVTQTPRYLIKTRGQQVTLSCSPISGHRSVSWYQQTPGQGLQFLFEYFSETQRNKGNFPGRFSGRQFSNSRSEMNVSTLELGDSALYLCASRASVTGTYEQYFGPGTRLTVT.

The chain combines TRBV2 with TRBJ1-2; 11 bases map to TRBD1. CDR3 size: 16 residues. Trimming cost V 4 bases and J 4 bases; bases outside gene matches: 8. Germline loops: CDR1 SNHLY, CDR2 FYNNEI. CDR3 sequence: CASSVSGTGGIYGYTF. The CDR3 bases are TGTGCCAGCAGTGTATCAGGGACAGGGGGAATCTATGGCTACACCTTC.

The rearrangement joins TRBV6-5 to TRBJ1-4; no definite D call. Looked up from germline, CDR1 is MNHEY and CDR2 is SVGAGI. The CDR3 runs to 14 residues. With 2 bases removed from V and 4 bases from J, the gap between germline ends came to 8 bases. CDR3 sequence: CASSYVAFNEKLFF. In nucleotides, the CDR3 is TGTGCCAGCAGTTACGTGGCCTTTAATGAAAAACTGTTTTTT.

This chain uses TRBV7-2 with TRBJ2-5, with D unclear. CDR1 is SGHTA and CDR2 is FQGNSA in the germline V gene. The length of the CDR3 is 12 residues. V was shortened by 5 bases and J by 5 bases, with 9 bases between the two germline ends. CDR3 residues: CASSPLSETQYF. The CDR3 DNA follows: TGTGCCAGCAGCCCCCTCTCGGAGACCCAGTACTTC. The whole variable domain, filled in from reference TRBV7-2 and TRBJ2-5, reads GAGVSQSPSNKVTEKGKDVELRCDPISGHTALYWYRQSLGQGLEFLIYFQGNSAPDKSGLPSDRFSAERTGGSVSTLTIQRTQQEDSAVYLCASSPLSETQYFGPGTRLLVL.

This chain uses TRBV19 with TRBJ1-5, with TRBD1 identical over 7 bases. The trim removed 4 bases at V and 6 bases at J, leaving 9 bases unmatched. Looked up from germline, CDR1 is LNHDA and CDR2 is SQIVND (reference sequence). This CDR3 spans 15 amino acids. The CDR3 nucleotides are TGTGCCAGTAGTACCGACAGGGTAATTTCTCAGCCCCAGCATTTT. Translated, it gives CASSTDRVISQPQHF.

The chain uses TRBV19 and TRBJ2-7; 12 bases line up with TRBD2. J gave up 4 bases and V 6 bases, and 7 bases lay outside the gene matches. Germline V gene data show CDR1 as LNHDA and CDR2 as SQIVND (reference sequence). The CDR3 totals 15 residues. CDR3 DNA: TGTGCCAGTAGGAAATCCGGGACTAGCGGGTACGAGCAGTACTTC. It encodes CASRKSGTSGYEQYF.

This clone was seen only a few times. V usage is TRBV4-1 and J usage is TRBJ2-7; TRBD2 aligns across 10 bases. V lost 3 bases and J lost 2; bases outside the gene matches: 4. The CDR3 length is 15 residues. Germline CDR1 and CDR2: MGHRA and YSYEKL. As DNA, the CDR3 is TGCGCCAGCAGCCAGAGCGGGAGGGGGACCTACGAGCAGTACTTC. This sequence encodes CASSQSGRGTYEQYF.

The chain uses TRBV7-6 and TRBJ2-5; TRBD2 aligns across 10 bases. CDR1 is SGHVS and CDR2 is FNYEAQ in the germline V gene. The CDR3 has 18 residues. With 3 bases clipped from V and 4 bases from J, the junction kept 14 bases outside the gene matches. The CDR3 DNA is TGTGCCAGCAGCTTCAGGTCCCTCAGCGGGGGGGCAGGAGAGACCCAGTACTTC. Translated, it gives CASSFRSLSGGAGETQYF. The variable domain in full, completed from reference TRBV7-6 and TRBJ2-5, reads GAGVSQSPRYKVTKRGQDVALRCDPISGHVSLYWYRQALGQGPEFLTYFNYEAQQDKSGLPNDRFSAERPEGSISTLTIQRTEQRDSAMYRCASSFRSLSGGAGETQYFGPGTRLLVL.

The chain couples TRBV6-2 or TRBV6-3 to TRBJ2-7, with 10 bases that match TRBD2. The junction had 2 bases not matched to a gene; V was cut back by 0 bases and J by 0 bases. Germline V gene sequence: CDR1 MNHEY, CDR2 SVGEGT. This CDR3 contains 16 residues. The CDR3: CASSYSASGSSYEQYF. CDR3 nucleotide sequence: TGTGCCAGCAGTTACTCGGCTAGCGGGAGCTCCTACGAGCAGTACTTC.

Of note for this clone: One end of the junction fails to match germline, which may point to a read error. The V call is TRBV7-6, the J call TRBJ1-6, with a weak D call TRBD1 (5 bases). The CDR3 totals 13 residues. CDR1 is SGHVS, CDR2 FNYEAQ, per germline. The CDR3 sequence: CASSLGQGSSLHF. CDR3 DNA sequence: TGTGCCAGCAGCTTAGGTCAGGGTTCATCCCTCCACTTT.

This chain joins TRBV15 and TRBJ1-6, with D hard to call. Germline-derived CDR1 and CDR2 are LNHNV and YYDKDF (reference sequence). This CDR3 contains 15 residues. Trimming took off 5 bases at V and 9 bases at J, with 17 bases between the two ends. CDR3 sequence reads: CATSQSLGQSSPLHF. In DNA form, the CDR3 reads TGTGCCACCAGCCAGTCCCTTGGGCAAAGTTCACCCCTCCACTTT. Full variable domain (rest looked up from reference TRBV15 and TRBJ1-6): DAMVIQNPRYQVTQFGKPVTLSCSQTLNHNVMYWYQQKSSQAPKLLFHYYDKDFNNEADTPDNFQSRRPNTSFCFLDIRSPGLGDTAMYLCATSQSLGQSSPLHFGNGTRLTVT.

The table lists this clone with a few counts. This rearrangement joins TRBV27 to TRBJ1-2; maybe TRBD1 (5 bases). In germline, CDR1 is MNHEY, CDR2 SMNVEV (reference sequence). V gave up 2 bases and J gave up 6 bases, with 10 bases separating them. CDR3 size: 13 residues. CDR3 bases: TGTGCCAGCAGTTTAGGGGGGGTCGATGGCTACACCTTC. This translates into CASSLGGVDGYTF.

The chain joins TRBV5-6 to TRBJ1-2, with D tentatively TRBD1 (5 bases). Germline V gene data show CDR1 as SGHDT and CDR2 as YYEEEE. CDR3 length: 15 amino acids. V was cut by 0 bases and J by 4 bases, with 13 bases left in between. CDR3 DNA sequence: TGTGCCAGCAGCTTGGAGCAGCGGGGGTTCTATGGCTACACCTTC. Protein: CASSLEQRGFYGYTF.

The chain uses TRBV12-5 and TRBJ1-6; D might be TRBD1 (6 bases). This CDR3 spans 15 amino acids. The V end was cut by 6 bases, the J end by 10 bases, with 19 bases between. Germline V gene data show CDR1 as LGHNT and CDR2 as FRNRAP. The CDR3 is CASGLLQGSGSPLHF. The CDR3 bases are TGTGCTAGTGGCCTACTGCAGGGGAGTGGATCACCCCTCCACTTT.

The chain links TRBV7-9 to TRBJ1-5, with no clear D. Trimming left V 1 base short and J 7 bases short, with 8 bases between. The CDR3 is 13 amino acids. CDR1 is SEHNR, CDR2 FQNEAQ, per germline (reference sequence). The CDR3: CASSLGPGQPQHF. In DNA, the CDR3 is TGTGCCAGCAGCTTAGGCCCAGGCCAGCCCCAGCATTTT.

Here the CDR3 reads CASRFGQGIYEQYF. The CDR3 coding sequence is TGTGCCAGCAGATTTGGACAGGGGATTTACGAGCAGTACTTC. The gene calls are TRBV6-6 and TRBJ2-7, with 9 positions matching TRBD1. Germline trimming cut 6 bases from V and 4 bases from J; bases unmatched to any gene: 7. The CDR3 contains 14 residues. Germline V CDR1 and CDR2: MNHNY, SVGAGI (reference sequence).

The CDR3 DNA reads TGCGCCAGCAGCCAAGATGGAGGGGGCGGTCCCTACGAGCAGTACTTC. It is translated as CASSQDGGGGPYEQYF. The rearrangement links TRBV4-3 to TRBJ2-7; a weak D match, TRBD1 (7 bases). With 0 bases removed from V and 2 bases from J, the gap between germline ends came to 14 bases. The CDR3 has 16 amino acids. Per germline, CDR1 LGHNA and CDR2 YSLEER.